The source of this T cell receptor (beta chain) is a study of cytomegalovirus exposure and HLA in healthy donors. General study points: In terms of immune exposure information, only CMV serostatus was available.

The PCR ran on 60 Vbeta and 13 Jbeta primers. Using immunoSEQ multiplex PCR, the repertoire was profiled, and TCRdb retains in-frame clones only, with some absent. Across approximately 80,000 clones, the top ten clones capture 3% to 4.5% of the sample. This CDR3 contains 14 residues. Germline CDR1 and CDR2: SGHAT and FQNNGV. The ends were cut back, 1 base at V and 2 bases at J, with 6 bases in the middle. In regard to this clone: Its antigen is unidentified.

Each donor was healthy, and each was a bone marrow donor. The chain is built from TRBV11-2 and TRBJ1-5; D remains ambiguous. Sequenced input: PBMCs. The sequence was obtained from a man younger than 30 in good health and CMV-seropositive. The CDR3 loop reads CASSLGRGNQPQHF. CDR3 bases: TGTGCCAGCAGCTTAGGACGGGGCAATCAGCCCCAGCATTTT.